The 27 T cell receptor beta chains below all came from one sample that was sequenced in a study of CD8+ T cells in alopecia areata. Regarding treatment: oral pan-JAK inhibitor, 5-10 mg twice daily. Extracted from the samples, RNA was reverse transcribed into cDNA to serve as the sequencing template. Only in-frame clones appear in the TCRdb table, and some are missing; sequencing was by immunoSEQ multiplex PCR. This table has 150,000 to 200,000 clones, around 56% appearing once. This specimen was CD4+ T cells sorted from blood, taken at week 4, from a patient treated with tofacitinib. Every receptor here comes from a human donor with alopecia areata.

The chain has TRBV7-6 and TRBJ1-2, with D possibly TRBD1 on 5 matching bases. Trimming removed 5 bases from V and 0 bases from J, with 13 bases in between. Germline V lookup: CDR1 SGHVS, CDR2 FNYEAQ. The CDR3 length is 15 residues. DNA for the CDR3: TGTGCCAGCAGCAACCGGGCAGGGTCTAACTATGGCTACACCTTC. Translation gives CASSNRAGSNYGYTF.

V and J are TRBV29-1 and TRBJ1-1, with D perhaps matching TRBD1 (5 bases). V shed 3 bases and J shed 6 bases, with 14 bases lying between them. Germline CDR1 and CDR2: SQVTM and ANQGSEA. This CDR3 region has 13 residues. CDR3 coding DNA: TGCAGCGTTGAGCCTGTGATGGGGGCTGAAGCTTTCTTT. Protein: CSVEPVMGAEAFF. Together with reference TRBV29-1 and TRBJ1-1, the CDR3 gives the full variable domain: SAVISQKPSRDICQRGTSLTIQCQVDSQVTMMFWYRQQPGQSLTLIATANQGSEATYESGFVIDKFPISRPNLTFSTLTVSNMSPEDSSIYLCSVEPVMGAEAFFGQGTRLTVV.

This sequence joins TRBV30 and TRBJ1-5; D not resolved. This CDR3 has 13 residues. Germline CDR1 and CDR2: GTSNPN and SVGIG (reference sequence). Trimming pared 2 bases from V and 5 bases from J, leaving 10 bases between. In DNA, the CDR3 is TGTGCCTGGAGTCAGGCGAGGGATCAGCCCCAGCATTTT. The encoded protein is CAWSQARDQPQHF.

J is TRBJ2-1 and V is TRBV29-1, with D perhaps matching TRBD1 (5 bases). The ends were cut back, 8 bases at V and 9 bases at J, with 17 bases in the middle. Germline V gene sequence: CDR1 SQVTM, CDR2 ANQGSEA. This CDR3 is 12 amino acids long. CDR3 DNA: TGCAGCTTCCGGTGGACACAGTCTGAGCAGTTCTTC. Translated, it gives CSFRWTQSEQFF.

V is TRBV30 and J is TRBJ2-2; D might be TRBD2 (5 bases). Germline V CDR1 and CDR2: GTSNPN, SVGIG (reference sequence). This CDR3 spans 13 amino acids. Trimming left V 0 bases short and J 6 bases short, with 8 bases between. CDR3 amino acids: CAWSVLGSGELFF. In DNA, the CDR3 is TGTGCCTGGAGTGTACTAGGGTCCGGGGAGCTGTTTTTT.

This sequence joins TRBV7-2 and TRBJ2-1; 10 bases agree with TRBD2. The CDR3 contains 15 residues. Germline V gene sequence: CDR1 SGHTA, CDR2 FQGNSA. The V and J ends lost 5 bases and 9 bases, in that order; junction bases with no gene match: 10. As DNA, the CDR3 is TGTGCCAGCAGCCCAGGACTAGCGGAGGGGGGTGAGCAGTTCTTC. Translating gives CASSPGLAEGGEQFF.

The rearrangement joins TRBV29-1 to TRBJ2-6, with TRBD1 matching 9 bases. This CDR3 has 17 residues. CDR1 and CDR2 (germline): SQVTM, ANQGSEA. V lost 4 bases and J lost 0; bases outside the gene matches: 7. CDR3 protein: CSVVRQGGRSGANVLTF. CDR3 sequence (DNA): TGCAGCGTTGTGCGACAGGGGGGCCGCTCTGGGGCCAACGTCCTGACTTTC.

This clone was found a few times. In DNA, the CDR3 is TGTGCCAGCAGTCCCCCCCGGGGCTATGGCTACACCTTC. This codes for CASSPPRGYGYTF. The chain carries TRBV6-6 and TRBJ1-2; D not resolved. This CDR3 has 13 amino acids. Germline CDR1 reads MNHNY; CDR2 reads SVGAGI (reference sequence). With 5 bases removed from V and 4 bases from J, the gap between germline ends came to 11 bases.

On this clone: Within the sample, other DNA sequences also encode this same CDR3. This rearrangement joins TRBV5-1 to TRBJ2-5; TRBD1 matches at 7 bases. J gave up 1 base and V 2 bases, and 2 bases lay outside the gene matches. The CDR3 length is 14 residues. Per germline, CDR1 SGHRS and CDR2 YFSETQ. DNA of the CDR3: TGCGCCAGCAGCTTAGGGACAGTCCAAGAGACCCAGTACTTC. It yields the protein CASSLGTVQETQYF. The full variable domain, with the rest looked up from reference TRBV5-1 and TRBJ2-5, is KAGVTQTPRYLIKTRGQQVTLSCSPISGHRSVSWYQQTPGQGLQFLFEYFSETQRNKGNFPGRFSGRQFSNSRSEMNVSTLELGDSALYLCASSLGTVQETQYFGPGTRLLVL.

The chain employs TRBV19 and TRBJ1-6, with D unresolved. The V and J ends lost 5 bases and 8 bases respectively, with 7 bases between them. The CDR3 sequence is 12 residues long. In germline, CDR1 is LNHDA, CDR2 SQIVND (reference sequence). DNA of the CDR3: TGTGCCAGTAGTTACGGTGATTCACCCCTCCACTTT. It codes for CASSYGDSPLHF.

The CDR3 DNA reads as TGTGCTAGTGGTAAAGACAGCGCCCTCGGGGAGCTGTTTTTT. It yields the protein CASGKDSALGELFF. The chain couples TRBV12-5 to TRBJ2-2; tentative D call: TRBD1 (5 bases). Germline CDR1 is LGHNT and CDR2 is FRNRAP. This CDR3 has 14 amino acids. V lost 5 bases to trimming and J lost 7 bases, with 14 bases between them. The complete variable domain, with remaining parts taken from reference TRBV12-5 and TRBJ2-2, reads DARVTQTPRHKVTEMGQEVTMRCQPILGHNTVFWYRQTMMQGLELLAYFRNRAPLDDSGMPKDRFSAEMPDATLATLKIQPSEPRDSAVYFCASGKDSALGELFFGEGSRLTVL.

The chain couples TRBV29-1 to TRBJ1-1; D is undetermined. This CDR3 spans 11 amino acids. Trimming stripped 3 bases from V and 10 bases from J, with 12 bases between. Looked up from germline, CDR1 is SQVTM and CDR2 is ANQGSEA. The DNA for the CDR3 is TGCAGCGTTGATGTTACGGTAAGAGCTTTCTTT. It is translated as CSVDVTVRAFF.

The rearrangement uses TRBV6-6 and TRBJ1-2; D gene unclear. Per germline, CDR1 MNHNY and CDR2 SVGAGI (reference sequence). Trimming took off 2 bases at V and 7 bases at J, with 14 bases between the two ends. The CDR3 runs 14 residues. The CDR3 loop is CASSYSSTLRGYTF. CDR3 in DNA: TGTGCCAGCAGTTACAGCTCCACTCTGCGTGGCTACACCTTC.

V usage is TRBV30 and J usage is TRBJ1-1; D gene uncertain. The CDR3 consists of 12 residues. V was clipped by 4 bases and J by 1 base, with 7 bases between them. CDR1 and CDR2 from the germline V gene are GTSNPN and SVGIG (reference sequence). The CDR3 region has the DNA TGTGCCTGGAACTACGCGAACACTGAAGCTTTCTTT. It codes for CAWNYANTEAFF.

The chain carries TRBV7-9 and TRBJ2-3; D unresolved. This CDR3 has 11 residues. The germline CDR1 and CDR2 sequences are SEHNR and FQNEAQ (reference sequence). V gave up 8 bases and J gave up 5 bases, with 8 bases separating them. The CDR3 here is CASEAQDTQYF. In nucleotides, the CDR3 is TGTGCCAGCGAGGCCCAAGATACGCAGTATTTT.

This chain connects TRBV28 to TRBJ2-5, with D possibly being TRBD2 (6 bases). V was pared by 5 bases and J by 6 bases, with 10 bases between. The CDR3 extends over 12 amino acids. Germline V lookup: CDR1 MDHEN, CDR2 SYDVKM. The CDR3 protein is CASSGGRKTQYF. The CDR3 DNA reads TGTGCCAGCAGTGGGGGGAGGAAGACCCAGTACTTC.

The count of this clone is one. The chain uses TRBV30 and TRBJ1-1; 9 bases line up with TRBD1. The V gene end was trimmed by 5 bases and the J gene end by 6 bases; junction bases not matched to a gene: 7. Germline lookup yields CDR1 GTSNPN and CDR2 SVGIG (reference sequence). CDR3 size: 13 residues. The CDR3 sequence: CAWREQGAAEAFF. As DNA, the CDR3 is TGTGCCTGGCGGGAACAGGGGGCCGCTGAAGCTTTCTTT.

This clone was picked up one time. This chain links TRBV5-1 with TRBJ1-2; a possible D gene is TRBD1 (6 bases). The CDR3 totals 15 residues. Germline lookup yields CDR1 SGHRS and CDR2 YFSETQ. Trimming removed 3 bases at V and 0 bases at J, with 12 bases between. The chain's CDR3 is CASSSAGATNYGYTF. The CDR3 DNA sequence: TGCGCCAGCAGCTCTGCAGGGGCTACTAACTATGGCTACACCTTC.

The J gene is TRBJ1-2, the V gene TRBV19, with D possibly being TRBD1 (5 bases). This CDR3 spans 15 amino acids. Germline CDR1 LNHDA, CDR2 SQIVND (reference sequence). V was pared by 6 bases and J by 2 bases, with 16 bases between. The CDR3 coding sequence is TGTGCCAGTAGCCCGACCTGGGGGGAGAACTATGGCTACACCTTC. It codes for CASSPTWGENYGYTF. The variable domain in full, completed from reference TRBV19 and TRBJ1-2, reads DGGITQSPKYLFRKEGQNVTLSCEQNLNHDAMYWYRQDPGQGLRLIYYSQIVNDFQKGDIAEGYSVSREKKESFPLTVTSAQKNPTAFYLCASSPTWGENYGYTFGSGTRLTVV.

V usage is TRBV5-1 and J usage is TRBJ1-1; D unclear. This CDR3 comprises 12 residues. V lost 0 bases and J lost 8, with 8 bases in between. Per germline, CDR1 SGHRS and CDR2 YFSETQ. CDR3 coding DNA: TGCGCCAGCAGCTTGGGTGATAGGGAAGCTTTCTTT. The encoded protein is CASSLGDREAFF.

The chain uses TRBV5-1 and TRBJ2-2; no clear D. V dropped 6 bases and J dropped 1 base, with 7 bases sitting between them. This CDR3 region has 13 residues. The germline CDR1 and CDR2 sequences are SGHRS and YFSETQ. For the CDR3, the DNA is TGCGCCAGCACCGGGCAGAACACCGGGGAGCTGTTTTTT. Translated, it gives CASTGQNTGELFF.

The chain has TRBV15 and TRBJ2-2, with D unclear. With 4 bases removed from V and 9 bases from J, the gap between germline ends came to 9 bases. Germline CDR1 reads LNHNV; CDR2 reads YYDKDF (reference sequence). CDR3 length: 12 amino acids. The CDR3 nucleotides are TGTGCCACCAGCACCACTCTGAGGGAGCTGTTTTTT. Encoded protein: CATSTTLRELFF.

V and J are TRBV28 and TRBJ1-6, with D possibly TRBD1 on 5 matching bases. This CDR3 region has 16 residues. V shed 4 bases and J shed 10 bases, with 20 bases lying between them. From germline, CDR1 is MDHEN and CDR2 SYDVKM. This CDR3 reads CASSSPPAGSQSPLHF. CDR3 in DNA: TGTGCCAGCAGTTCCCCCCCCGCAGGGTCCCAATCACCCCTCCACTTT.

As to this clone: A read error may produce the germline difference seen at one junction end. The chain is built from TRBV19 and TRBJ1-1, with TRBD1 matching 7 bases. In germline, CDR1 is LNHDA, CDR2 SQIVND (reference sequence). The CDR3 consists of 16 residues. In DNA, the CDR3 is TGTGCCAGTAGTGTAGACAGGGAGCCATCGAACACTGAAGCTTTCTTT. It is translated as CASSVDREPSNTEAFF. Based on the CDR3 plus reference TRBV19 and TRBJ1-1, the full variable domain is DGGITQSPKYLFRKEGQNVTLSCEQNLNHDAMYWYRQDPGQGLRLIYYSQIVNDFQKGDIAEGYSVSREKKESFPLTVTSAQKNPTAFYLCASSVDREPSNTEAFFGQGTRLTVV.

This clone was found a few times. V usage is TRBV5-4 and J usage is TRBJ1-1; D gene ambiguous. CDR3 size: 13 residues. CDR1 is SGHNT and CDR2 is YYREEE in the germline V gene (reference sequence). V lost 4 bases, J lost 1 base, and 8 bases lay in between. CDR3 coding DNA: TGTGCCAGCAGCCTGGCGACGAACACTGAAGCTTTCTTT. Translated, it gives CASSLATNTEAFF.

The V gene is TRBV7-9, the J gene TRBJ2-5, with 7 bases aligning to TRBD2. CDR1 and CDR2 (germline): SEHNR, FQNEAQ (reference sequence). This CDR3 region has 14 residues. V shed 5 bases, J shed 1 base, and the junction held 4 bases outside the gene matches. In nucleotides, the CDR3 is TGTGCCAGCAGCCCCCCGGGAGGCCAAGAGACCCAGTACTTC. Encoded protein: CASSPPGGQETQYF.

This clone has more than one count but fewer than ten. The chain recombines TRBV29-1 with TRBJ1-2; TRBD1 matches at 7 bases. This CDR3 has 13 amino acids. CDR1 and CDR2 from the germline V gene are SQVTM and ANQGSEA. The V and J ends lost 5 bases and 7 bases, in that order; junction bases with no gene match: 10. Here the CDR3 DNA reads TGCAGCGTTAACTTTGACAGGGCCGGTGGCTACACCTTC. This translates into CSVNFDRAGGYTF.